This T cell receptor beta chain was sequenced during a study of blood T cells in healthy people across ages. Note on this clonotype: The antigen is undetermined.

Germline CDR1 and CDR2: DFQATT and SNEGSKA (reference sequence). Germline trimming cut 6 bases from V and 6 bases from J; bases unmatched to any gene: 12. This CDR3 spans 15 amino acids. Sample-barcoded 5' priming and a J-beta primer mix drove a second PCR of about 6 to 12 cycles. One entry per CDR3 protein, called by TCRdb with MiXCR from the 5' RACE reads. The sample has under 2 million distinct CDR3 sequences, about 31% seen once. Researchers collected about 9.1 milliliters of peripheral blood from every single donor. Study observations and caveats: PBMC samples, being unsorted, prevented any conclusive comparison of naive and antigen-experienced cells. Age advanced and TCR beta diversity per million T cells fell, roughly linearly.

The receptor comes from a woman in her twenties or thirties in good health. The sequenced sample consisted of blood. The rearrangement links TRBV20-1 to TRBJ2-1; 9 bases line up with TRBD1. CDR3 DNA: TGCAGTGCGCAGAGCGGGGACAGGGTGTTCAATGAGCAGTTCTTC. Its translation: CSAQSGDRVFNEQFF.